Below are 25 T cell receptor beta chains sequenced from a single sample in a study of blood T cell repertoires in COVID-19. Clones were read by immunoSEQ multiplex PCR, and TCRdb kept only the in-frame ones, dropping some. The sample yields around 300,000 clones, 70% to 90% seen once. Sequenced: peripheral blood. These TCRs come from a woman aged 30 to 39 with active or convalescent COVID-19.

V gene TRBV4-1 combines with J gene TRBJ1-4; 10 bases match TRBD1. Germline CDR1 and CDR2: MGHRA and YSYEKL. The J segment lost 7 bases and the V segment lost 1 base, leaving 12 bases of the junction unmatched. The length of the CDR3 is 18 residues. Here the CDR3 reads CASSQVIGQGVSLEKLFF. DNA for the CDR3: TGCGCCAGCAGCCAAGTTATTGGACAGGGGGTTTCCCTTGAAAAACTGTTTTTT.

The rearrangement uses TRBV3-1 (or the pseudogene TRBV3-2) and TRBJ1-3; D not resolved. The CDR3 length is 15 residues. Trimming cost V 0 bases and J 2 bases, with 8 bases left between them. Per the germline V gene, CDR1 is LGHDT and CDR2 is YNNKEL (reference sequence). The CDR3 nucleotides are TGTGCCAGCAGCCAAGATCTAGTAGCTGGAAACACCATATATTTT. It is translated as CASSQDLVAGNTIYF.

The J gene is TRBJ1-5, the V gene TRBV18; TRBD1 aligns across 7 bases. The V gene's germline CDR1 is KGHSH and CDR2 LQKENI. This CDR3 spans 17 amino acids. Germline trimming cut 3 bases from V and 0 bases from J; bases unmatched to any gene: 8. The DNA for the CDR3 is TGTGCCAGCTCACCTATGACAGGGACCGTTAGCAATCAGCCCCAGCATTTT. Its translation is CASSPMTGTVSNQPQHF.

This sequence joins TRBV3-1 (or the pseudogene TRBV3-2) and TRBJ2-5, with TRBD2 matching 11 bases. The V and J ends lost 0 bases and 5 bases, in that order; junction bases with no gene match: 8. The CDR3 is 17 amino acids. The germline V gene encodes CDR1 LGHDT and CDR2 YNNKEL (reference sequence). The CDR3 coding sequence is TGTGCCAGCAGCCAAGATAGTCGACTAGCGGGGCGGGAGACCCAGTACTTC. It yields the protein CASSQDSRLAGRETQYF.

V and J are TRBV7-9 and TRBJ1-1; D is perhaps TRBD1 (6 bases). Germline lookup yields CDR1 SEHNR and CDR2 FQNEAQ (reference sequence). Trimming removed 2 bases from V and 2 bases from J, with 12 bases in between. This CDR3 contains 15 residues. In DNA form, the CDR3 reads TGTGCCAGCAGCTTACCTACGGACAGTAACACTGAAGCTTTCTTT. The encoded protein is CASSLPTDSNTEAFF.

This rearrangement joins TRBV27 to TRBJ1-2; D not resolved. V dropped 3 bases and J dropped 9 bases, with 11 bases sitting between them. CDR1 and CDR2 (germline): MNHEY, SMNVEV (reference sequence). This CDR3 region has 12 residues. CDR3 sequence: CASSLGGYSYTF. The CDR3 DNA reads TGTGCCAGCAGTTTGGGAGGGTATAGCTACACCTTC.

This chain connects TRBV5-1 to TRBJ1-1, with D unclear. V gave up 4 bases and J gave up 5 bases, with 18 bases separating them. Germline loops: CDR1 SGHRS, CDR2 YFSETQ. This CDR3 has 15 residues. The CDR3 loop reads CASSPLLGSGTEAFF. In nucleotides, the CDR3 is TGCGCCAGCAGCCCCCTACTTGGGAGTGGGACTGAAGCTTTCTTT.

V gene TRBV5-4 combines with J gene TRBJ1-4, with D possibly being TRBD1 (6 bases). V lost 0 bases, J lost 7 bases, and 13 bases lay in between. Germline values: CDR1 SGHNT, CDR2 YYREEE (reference sequence). CDR3 length: 15 residues. The CDR3 nucleotides are TGTGCCAGCAGCTTGGGATCAGGGGCCGGTGAAAAACTGTTTTTT. Translated: CASSLGSGAGEKLFF. The full variable domain, with the rest looked up from reference TRBV5-4 and TRBJ1-4, is ETGVTQSPTHLIKTRGQQVTLRCSSQSGHNTVSWYQQALGQGPQFIFQYYREEENGRGNFPPRFSGLQFPNYSSELNVNALELDDSALYLCASSLGSGAGEKLFFGSGTQLSVL.

Details on this clone: Possible read error: a much larger clone is one base away. The same CDR3 arises from other DNA sequences in this sample as well. The rearrangement uses TRBV6-4 and TRBJ2-3; 10 bases agree with TRBD2. The CDR3 is 15 amino acids. The trim removed 0 bases at V and 3 bases at J, leaving 0 bases unmatched. Germline-derived CDR1 and CDR2 are MRHNA and SNTAGT. CDR3 DNA sequence: TGTGCCAGCAGTGACTCTAGCGGGGGGACAGATACGCAGTATTTT. This gives the protein CASSDSSGGTDTQYF.

The chain couples TRBV2 to TRBJ1-2; no firm D call. Germline CDR1 is SNHLY and CDR2 is FYNNEI. Trimming took 7 bases from V and 4 from J, leaving 7 bases between them. The CDR3 loop spans 11 amino acids. The CDR3 nucleotides read TGTGCCAGCAAGAGAGTCTATGGCTACACCTTC. Amino acid sequence: CASKRVYGYTF.

The CDR3 DNA sequence: TGTGCCAGCGCCCTCTGGACAGGGATGTCGTATGGCTACACCTTC. This codes for CASALWTGMSYGYTF. This chain joins TRBV6-5 and TRBJ1-2; 8 bases align to TRBD1. Germline V gene data show CDR1 as MNHEY and CDR2 as SVGAGI. With V trimmed by 8 bases and J by 5 bases, 13 bases remained unmatched. The CDR3 extends over 15 amino acids.

The chain recombines TRBV9 with TRBJ2-3; TRBD2 agrees at 8 bases. CDR1 is SGDLS, CDR2 YYNGEE, per germline. The CDR3 has 13 amino acids. Trimming at V came to 4 bases and at J to 14 bases, leaving 12 bases not matched to a gene. CDR3 protein: CASSPPGDSGAYF. CDR3 nucleotides: TGTGCCAGCAGCCCTCCCGGTGATAGCGGGGCGTATTTT.

The V and J genes are TRBV19 and TRBJ2-3; the match to TRBD2 covers 15 bases. The J segment lost 3 bases and the V segment lost 6 bases, leaving 10 bases of the junction unmatched. Germline V gene data show CDR1 as LNHDA and CDR2 as SQIVND (reference sequence). This CDR3 is 18 amino acids long. The chain's CDR3 is CASSRHGLAGGPTDTQYF. CDR3 coding DNA: TGTGCCAGTAGCCGGCATGGACTAGCGGGGGGGCCGACAGATACGCAGTATTTT.

This chain links TRBV7-2 with TRBJ2-3, with D maybe TRBD2 (5 bases). The CDR3 has 12 amino acids. The V end was cut by 2 bases, the J end by 10 bases, with 10 bases between. CDR1 is SGHTA and CDR2 is FQGNSA in the germline V gene. The DNA for the CDR3 is TGTGCCAGCAGCTTACGCGACGGGGCGCAGTATTTT. It yields the protein CASSLRDGAQYF.

The chain has TRBV7-9 and TRBJ2-5; tentative D call: TRBD1 (5 bases). V was shortened by 4 bases and J by 0 bases, with 9 bases between the two germline ends. This CDR3 spans 14 amino acids. Per the germline V gene, CDR1 is SEHNR and CDR2 is FQNEAQ (reference sequence). CDR3 sequence (DNA): TGTGCCAGCAGCTCGACAGCTGACCAAGAGACCCAGTACTTC. Its translation: CASSSTADQETQYF.

This sequence joins TRBV25-1 and TRBJ1-2, with 7 nucleotides matching TRBD1. Germline V lookup: CDR1 MGHDK, CDR2 SYGVNS. Trimming at V came to 4 bases and at J to 4 bases, leaving 9 bases not matched to a gene. The CDR3 contains 15 residues. The CDR3 loop reads CASSATEGGFYGYTF. DNA of the CDR3: TGTGCCAGCAGTGCCACCGAAGGGGGCTTCTATGGCTACACCTTC.

V usage is TRBV3-1 (or the pseudogene TRBV3-2) and J usage is TRBJ1-2; D not resolved. V gave up 0 bases and J gave up 2 bases, with 13 bases separating them. The length of the CDR3 is 16 residues. CDR1 is LGHDT, CDR2 YNNKEL, per germline (reference sequence). CDR3 coding DNA: TGTGCCAGCAGCCAAGAGGCCCTGGGAGGGAACTATGGCTACACCTTC. This encodes CASSQEALGGNYGYTF.

The rearrangement joins TRBV28 to TRBJ2-5, with 8 bases that match TRBD2. The junction had 8 bases not matched to a gene; V was cut back by 6 bases and J by 2 bases. This CDR3 spans 15 amino acids. Per germline, CDR1 MDHEN and CDR2 SYDVKM. The CDR3 DNA sequence: TGTGCCAGCAGCCCCGGGGGGGCCGGGCAAGAGACCCAGTACTTC. This encodes CASSPGGAGQETQYF.

The chain carries TRBV18 and TRBJ2-7, with 8 positions matching TRBD1. This CDR3 is 14 amino acids long. Trimming removed 4 bases from V and 3 bases from J; junction bases left unmatched: 5. CDR1 is KGHSH and CDR2 is LQKENI in the germline V gene. The CDR3 coding sequence is TGTGCCAGCTCACGCGAAGGACAGGGCTACGAGCAGTACTTC. Translating it yields CASSREGQGYEQYF.

This chain uses TRBV3-1 (or the pseudogene TRBV3-2) with TRBJ1-2; D not certain. Germline V gene data show CDR1 as LGHDT and CDR2 as YNNKEL (reference sequence). The V and J ends lost 4 bases and 4 bases respectively, with 19 bases between them. The CDR3 is made up of 16 amino acids. DNA for the CDR3: TGTGCCAGCAGCCCGACTACCGTCGTGGGCCTCTATGGCTACACCTTC. Residues: CASSPTTVVGLYGYTF.

This rearrangement joins TRBV7-3 to TRBJ2-2; possible D gene TRBD1, 6 bases. V lost 5 bases, J lost 6 bases, and 13 bases lay in between. The germline V gene has CDR1 SGHTA and CDR2 FQGTGA. CDR3 length: 14 amino acids. The CDR3 coding sequence is TGTGCCAGCAGCCCCCAACAGGGTTCCGGGGAGCTGTTTTTT. Protein product: CASSPQQGSGELFF.

The chain uses TRBV6-2 or TRBV6-3 and TRBJ2-7; no reliable D call. V lost 4 bases and J 3 bases, leaving 7 bases between the germline ends. The CDR3 covers 12 residues. Germline V gives CDR1 MNHEY, CDR2 SVGEGT. The CDR3 bases are TGTGCCAGCAGTTTTTCCAACTACGAGCAGTACTTC. Translated, it gives CASSFSNYEQYF.

This chain links TRBV19 with TRBJ1-5; D is unresolved. The germline gives CDR1 LNHDA, CDR2 SQIVND (reference sequence). The V end was cut by 5 bases, the J end by 2 bases, with 10 bases between. This CDR3 is 14 amino acids long. Written as DNA, the CDR3 is TGTGCCAGTAGTGGGAGGCACCGCAATCAGCCCCAGCATTTT. It codes for CASSGRHRNQPQHF.

The chain uses TRBV24-1 and TRBJ1-2, with D tentatively TRBD1 (6 bases). Germline V gene data show CDR1 as KGHDR and CDR2 as SFDVKD. The CDR3 totals 14 residues. V was trimmed by 4 bases and J by 4 bases, leaving 12 bases between them. In DNA form, the CDR3 reads TGTGCCACCAGTGACCTTACAGGGTTCTATGGCTACACCTTC. Its translation: CATSDLTGFYGYTF.

The chain combines TRBV30 with TRBJ2-6, with D possibly being TRBD2 (6 bases). V lost 8 bases, J lost 0 bases, and 14 bases lay in between. The CDR3 has 15 amino acids. Germline CDR1 GTSNPN, CDR2 SVGIG (reference sequence). CDR3 bases: TGTGCCGGGTGGGGGGATCCCTCTGGGGCCAACGTCCTGACTTTC. It encodes CAGWGDPSGANVLTF.